This entry describes one TCR beta chain. It has no known antigen specificity. One base away there is no much larger clone; base qualities are not given. Whole blood was collected in K2EDTA tubes by collaborating institutions according to the institutions' own protocols. For TCRbeta analysis, collaborator samples were shipped as frozen whole blood, as isolated PBMCs, or as DNA extracted from either sample type. Between the V and J ends, shortened by 3 bases and 1 base respectively, the junction contains 12 bases. The CDR3 holds 15 amino acids from the cysteine to the phenylalanine. Only the CDR3 DNA is retained, 45 bases long and in frame from the first base. CDR1 and CDR2, per the germline V gene, are MGHRA and YSYEKL. This entry is derived from a study of blood T cell repertoires in COVID-19 (dated by TCRdb to the early 2020s). About the full investigation: The collaborator samples originated in the United States, Italy and Spain and spanned the acute and convalescent phases of COVID-19. The material from the prospective study consisted of cDNA or gDNA derived from T cells, B-cell-depleted T cells, or PBMCs. Deeply sampled blood TCRbeta repertoires from subjects exposed to, actively infected with, or recovered from COVID-19 were included in the dataset. The repertoires were released in a freely available public database meant as a resource for research on the immune response to SARS-CoV-2. Samples came from the ongoing ImmuneRACE study (first 160 participants) plus 1,254 subjects from 6 global collaborators. Nearly every sample came with metadata listing a de-identified subject ID, COVID-19 status, age in years and sex. HLA class I and class II types, where available, came from metadata supplied by the sample provider rather than from assay-based typing. Results and caveats for the whole study, not just this receptor: The amount of clinical and demographic metadata varied by source and participant and was provided uncurated.

The immunoSEQ Assay, a bias-controlled multiplex PCR, was used to amplify TCRbeta CDR3 regions from genomic DNA. The study's processing was this. Within the assay, amplification of reference gene primers was used to estimate how many nucleated cells each sample contained. Sequence reads were collapsed and filtered to measure the absolute abundance of every unique TCRbeta CDR3 rearrangement. For each sample, productive Simpson clonality was calculated as the square root of Simpson's diversity index across productive rearrangements. TCRdb stores this immuneACCESS table with in-frame sequences only. Part of the clones is absent; in the studies checked, under half of the shortfall reflects unresolved V genes, and no reason is known for the rest. D and trimming come from the DNA, and the V and J calls and clone size come from that table. The sample has about 140,000 clones on record, around 90% of them singletons. In total, the top ten clones hold over 1.5% of the sample.

This chain is built from TRBV4-1 and TRBJ2-5; TRBD2 is a possible D gene, resting on 5 matching bases. The sample taken for sequencing was peripheral blood. The clonotype originates from a man in his sixties or seventies with acute or convalescent COVID-19. The nucleotides are TGCGCCAGCAGCCACCCCGGACTGGCCCAAGAGACCCAGTACTTC. This gives the protein CASSHPGLAQETQYF.